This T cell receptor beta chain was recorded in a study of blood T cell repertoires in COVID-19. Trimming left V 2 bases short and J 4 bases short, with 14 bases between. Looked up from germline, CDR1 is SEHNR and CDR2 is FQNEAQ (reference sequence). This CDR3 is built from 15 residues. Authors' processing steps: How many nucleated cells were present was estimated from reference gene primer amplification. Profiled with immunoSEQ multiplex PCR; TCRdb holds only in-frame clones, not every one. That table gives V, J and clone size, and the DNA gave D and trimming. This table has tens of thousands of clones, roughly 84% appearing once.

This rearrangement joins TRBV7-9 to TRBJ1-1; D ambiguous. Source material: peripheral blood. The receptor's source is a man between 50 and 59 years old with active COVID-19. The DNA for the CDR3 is TGTGCCAGCAGCTTAACGGGGAGAGGAAGCACTGAAGCTTTCTTT. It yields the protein CASSLTGRGSTEAFF.